The 3 T cell receptor beta chains listed next were all sequenced from one sample in a study of high-grade serous ovarian cancer treatment subgroups. The tumor samples were collected prior to definitive surgery or chemotherapy. The method was immunoSEQ multiplex PCR; TCRdb's version includes in-frame clones alone and lacks a portion of them. The table records 150 or so clones, about 90% of them present only once. Sequenced sample: tumor tissue. Receptors were obtained from a human donor with high-grade serous ovarian cancer.

A single count supports this clone. The chain uses TRBV11-3 and TRBJ2-1, with TRBD1 matching 8 bases. CDR3 size: 15 residues. Germline trimming cut 4 bases from V and 5 bases from J; bases unmatched to any gene: 7. Germline V gene data show CDR1 as SGHNT and CDR2 as YENEEA. DNA for the CDR3: TGTGCCAGCAGCTCATCTAGGGACAGGAACAATGAGCAGTTCTTC. It translates to CASSSSRDRNNEQFF. Variable domain in full (rest from reference TRBV11-3 and TRBJ2-1): EAGVVQSPRYKIIEKKQPVAFWCNPISGHNTLYWYLQNLGQGPELLIRYENEEAVDDSQLPKDRFSAERLKGVDSTLKIQPAELGDSAVYLCASSSSRDRNNEQFFGPGTRLTVL.

This clone was seen more than once but under ten times. The rearrangement joins TRBV27 to TRBJ2-1, with TRBD1 matching 10 bases. Germline CDR1 is MNHEY and CDR2 is SMNVEV (reference sequence). J lost 5 bases, V lost 8 bases, and 6 bases had no gene match. The CDR3 loop spans 14 amino acids. The CDR3 region is CASGGTGANNEQFF. The CDR3 bases are TGTGCCAGCGGCGGGACAGGGGCGAACAATGAGCAGTTCTTC.

CDR3 nucleotides: TGCGCCAGCTCAGGACAGGGTTACTATGGCTACACCTTC. Amino acids: CASSGQGYYGYTF. The V call is TRBV5-1, the J call TRBJ1-2, with 8 nucleotides matching TRBD1. After removal of 7 bases from V and 3 bases from J, the junction contained 5 bases not matched to a gene. The CDR3 is 13 amino acids. Germline assignment: CDR1 SGHRS and CDR2 YFSETQ.